This T cell receptor (beta chain) was captured by sequencing in a study of T cells after posttransplantation cyclophosphamide. This table comes from immunoSEQ multiplex PCR, and its TCRdb copy is limited to in-frame clones, with some not included. The table has roughly 10,000 clones, around 85% seen once; the top ten hold 15%. V was clipped by 2 bases and J by 5 bases; unmatched bases: 4. The CDR3 covers 16 residues. General study results and limits: Skin or GI-infiltrating T cells shared few TRB sequences with blood. Recipient CMV seropositivity and CMV reactivation strongly tracked TRB clonality. Later post-transplant blood repertoires were often dominated by donor CD8+ memory clones.

To note about this clone: What it recognizes is unknown.

Cyclophosphamide on days +3 and +4 followed busulfan-fludarabine conditioning and a marrow graft. The chain uses TRBV23-1 and TRBJ2-1; TRBD2 matches at 12 bases. TRBV23-1 is filed as an ORF, its function uncertain. This sample comprised PBMCs, obtained about 1,700 days after allogeneic stem cell transplant with posttransplant cyclophosphamide. This TCR was recovered from a female patient in her 50s who received an allogeneic stem cell transplant from a related donor, was CMV-positive, and had no GVHD. The graft donor may account for some of the T cells. CDR3 nucleotides: TGCGCCAGCAGTCAAGGAAGGACTAGCGGGAACAATGAGCAGTTCTTC. It is translated as CASSQGRTSGNNEQFF.